This T cell receptor beta chain emerged from a study of blood T cell repertoires in COVID-19. Study as a whole: COVID-19 samples collected from the United States, Italy and Spain covered acute and convalescent phases. T cells, B-cell-depleted T cells, or PBMCs supplied cDNA or gDNA.

The V and J ends lost 4 bases and 0 bases respectively, with 6 bases between them. Per the germline V gene, CDR1 is SNHLY and CDR2 is FYNNEI. The CDR3 is 13 residues long. Original methodology: It was from reference gene primer amplification that nucleated cell counts were estimated. Generated by immunoSEQ multiplex PCR, the TCRdb table keeps only in-frame clones and is missing some. The D gene and trimming were derived from the DNA, and the V and J assignments and clone size from that table. The table shows 110,000 to 150,000 clones, with about 80% occurring only once. Sequenced: peripheral blood. The chain couples TRBV2 to TRBJ2-5; D is uncertain. This receptor was identified in an older man who had recovered from COVID-19. This CDR3 reads CASSGVNQETQYF. CDR3 coding DNA: TGTGCCAGCAGTGGAGTCAACCAAGAGACCCAGTACTTC. Based on the CDR3 plus reference TRBV2 and TRBJ2-5, the full variable domain is EPEVTQTPSHQVTQMGQEVILRCVPISNHLYFYWYRQILGQKVEFLVSFYNNEISEKSEIFDDQFSVERPDGSNFTLKIRSTKLEDSAMYFCASSGVNQETQYFGPGTRLLVL.